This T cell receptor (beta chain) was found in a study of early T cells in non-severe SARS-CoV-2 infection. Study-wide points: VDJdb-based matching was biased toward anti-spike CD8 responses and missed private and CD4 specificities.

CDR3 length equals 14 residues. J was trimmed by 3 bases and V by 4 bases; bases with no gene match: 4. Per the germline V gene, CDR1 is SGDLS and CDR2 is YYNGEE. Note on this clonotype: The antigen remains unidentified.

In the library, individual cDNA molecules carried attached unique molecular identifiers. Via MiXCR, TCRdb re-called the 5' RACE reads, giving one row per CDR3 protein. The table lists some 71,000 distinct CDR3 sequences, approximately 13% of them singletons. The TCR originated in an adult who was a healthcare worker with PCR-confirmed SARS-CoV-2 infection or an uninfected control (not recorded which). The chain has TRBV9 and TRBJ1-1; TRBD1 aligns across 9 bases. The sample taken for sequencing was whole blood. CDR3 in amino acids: CASSKQGADTEAFF. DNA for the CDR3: TGTGCCAGCAGCAAACAGGGGGCCGACACTGAAGCTTTCTTT.